These 30 T cell receptor beta chains were all obtained from the same sample, sequenced in a study of T cells in Graves' hyperthyroidism and ophthalmopathy. RNA transcripts provided the source from which TCR beta CDR3 regions were amplified. Carried out on the TCR CDR3, a first-round RT-PCR used the HTBI primer set. TCRdb ran MiXCR on the multiplex PCR reads and lists one entry per CDR3 protein. Of roughly 710,000 distinct CDR3 sequences in the sample, around 40% were seen once. Specimen: blood. These receptor sequences come from a woman between 40 and 50 years old with Graves' hyperthyroidism.

The table lists this clonotype with many counts. The J gene is TRBJ2-2, the V gene TRBV2; 7 nucleotides agree with TRBD2. The J segment lost 0 bases and the V segment lost 10 bases, leaving 5 bases of the junction unmatched. The CDR3 has 14 amino acids. Germline V gives CDR1 SNHLY, CDR2 FYNNEI. This CDR3 is CATRDYPNTGELFF. The CDR3 nucleotides are TGTGCCACCCGGGACTACCCGAACACCGGGGAGCTGTTTTTT.

This clonotype was observed a handful of times. The J gene is TRBJ2-7, the V gene TRBV7-9, with D possibly called TRBD1 or TRBD2 (5 bases each). The CDR3 extends over 16 amino acids. Germline CDR1 SEHNR, CDR2 FQNEAQ (reference sequence). Trimming took off 5 bases at V and 4 bases at J, with 21 bases between the two ends. CDR3 amino acids: CASSPGTRAQGYEQYF. CDR3 DNA: TGTGCCAGCAGCCCTGGGACCAGGGCGCAAGGGTACGAGCAGTACTTC.

This clonotype was found many times. The chain carries TRBV29-1 and TRBJ1-5, with D tentatively TRBD1 (6 bases). This CDR3 contains 14 residues. Trimming removed 6 bases from V and 1 base from J, with 13 bases in between. Germline lookup yields CDR1 SQVTM and CDR2 ANQGSEA. CDR3 region: CSVGGGSSNQPQHF. The CDR3 nucleotides are TGCAGCGTGGGAGGGGGGTCGAGCAATCAGCCCCAGCATTTT.

This clonotype was seen many times. The rearrangement uses TRBV6-5 and TRBJ1-1; the D is unclear. This CDR3 is built from 14 residues. Looked up from germline, CDR1 is MNHEY and CDR2 is SVGAGI. V was shortened by 6 bases and J by 1 base, with 12 bases between the two germline ends. DNA for the CDR3: TGTGCCAGCAGCCCAGGTTGGTCGAACACTGAAGCTTTCTTT. This sequence encodes CASSPGWSNTEAFF.

In its sample, this clonotype was seen many times. This chain links TRBV6-5 with TRBJ1-6; D gene ambiguous. In germline, CDR1 is MNHEY, CDR2 SVGAGI. The V end lost 3 bases, the J end lost 15 bases, and 9 bases lay between the germline ends. CDR3 length: 11 residues. The CDR3 is CASSYHRHLHF. The DNA of the CDR3 is TGTGCCAGCAGTTATCATCGGCACCTCCACTTT.

This clonotype was counted many times. V usage is TRBV20-1 and J usage is TRBJ2-5; perhaps TRBD2 as D (5 bases). Germline V gene data show CDR1 as DFQATT and CDR2 as SNEGSKA (reference sequence). The CDR3 sequence is 13 residues long. The V end was cut by 0 bases, the J end by 7 bases, with 12 bases between. This chain's CDR3 is CSARDGLAGTQYF. The CDR3 coding sequence is TGCAGTGCTAGAGATGGCCTAGCCGGGACCCAGTACTTC.

This rearrangement joins TRBV19 to TRBJ2-2; 8 nucleotides match TRBD1. Per the germline V gene, CDR1 is LNHDA and CDR2 is SQIVND (reference sequence). The CDR3 is 15 amino acids. The junction had 9 bases not matched to a gene; V was cut back by 10 bases and J by 2 bases. In DNA form, the CDR3 reads TGTGCCACCCTGTCCGGGACAGGTAACACCGGGGAGCTGTTTTTT. It yields the protein CATLSGTGNTGELFF.

The chain is built from TRBV7-9 and TRBJ1-1; possibly TRBD1 for D (5 bases). Germline CDR1 and CDR2: SEHNR and FQNEAQ (reference sequence). There are 15 residues in the CDR3. Trimming shortened V by 3 bases and J by 2 bases, and 13 bases separated the two germline ends. The CDR3 coding sequence is TGTGCCAGCAGCTTCGGCCGGGGCGTAAACACTGAAGCTTTCTTT. Translated, it gives CASSFGRGVNTEAFF.

This clonotype has at least ten counts. The rearrangement links TRBV29-1 to TRBJ1-2; maybe TRBD1 (6 bases). CDR3 size: 13 residues. Germline V gene sequence: CDR1 SQVTM, CDR2 ANQGSEA. V was pared by 0 bases and J by 4 bases, with 9 bases between. CDR3 in amino acids: CSVEDGTSYGYTF. DNA for the CDR3: TGCAGCGTTGAAGATGGGACAAGCTATGGCTACACCTTC.

There are many counts of this clonotype. The chain couples TRBV7-2 to TRBJ2-5; 7 bases align to TRBD1. This CDR3 is built from 16 residues. Looked up from germline, CDR1 is SGHTA and CDR2 is FQGNSA. V gave up 5 bases and J gave up 5 bases; unmatched junction bases: 14. The DNA of the CDR3 is TGTGCCAGCAGCCCATGGGACAGCAGGGAATGGGAGACCCAGTACTTC. Amino acids: CASSPWDSREWETQYF.

This clonotype has at least ten counts. V gene TRBV12-3 or TRBV12-4 combines with J gene TRBJ2-5, with 7 bases matching TRBD1. Losses at the gene ends were 5 bases for V and 4 bases for J; bases not matched to a gene: 10. This CDR3 is built from 15 residues. CDR3 residues: CASSVSTGVLETQYF. The CDR3 bases are TGTGCCAGCAGTGTGTCAACAGGGGTTTTAGAGACCCAGTACTTC.

The V call is TRBV6-5, the J call TRBJ2-7; 8 nucleotides align to TRBD2. This CDR3 spans 16 amino acids. The germline CDR1 and CDR2 sequences are MNHEY and SVGAGI. Unmatched junction bases numbered 12, after V lost 8 bases and J lost 0 bases. In DNA, the CDR3 is TGTGCCAGCGTGACCCGAACTAGCGGTTACTCCTACGAGCAGTACTTC. Its translation is CASVTRTSGYSYEQYF.

The chain combines TRBV2 with TRBJ1-1, with TRBD1 identical over 9 bases. With 4 bases clipped from V and 0 bases from J, the junction kept 9 bases outside the gene matches. Looked up from germline, CDR1 is SNHLY and CDR2 is FYNNEI. The CDR3 is 17 amino acids. The CDR3 here is CASSGPGQGELNTEAFF. In DNA, the CDR3 is TGTGCCAGCAGTGGCCCGGGACAGGGCGAGCTGAACACTGAAGCTTTCTTT. Using reference TRBV2 and TRBJ1-1 for the parts outside the CDR3, the full variable domain is EPEVTQTPSHQVTQMGQEVILRCVPISNHLYFYWYRQILGQKVEFLVSFYNNEISEKSEIFDDQFSVERPDGSNFTLKIRSTKLEDSAMYFCASSGPGQGELNTEAFFGQGTRLTVV.

The sample holds many counts of this clonotype. The rearrangement joins TRBV7-9 to TRBJ1-6; D ambiguous. The germline CDR1 and CDR2 sequences are SEHNR and FQNEAQ (reference sequence). CDR3 length: 13 amino acids. V was cut by 6 bases and J by 7 bases, with 10 bases left in between. CDR3 in amino acids: CASRELVNSPLHF. In DNA form, the CDR3 reads TGTGCCAGCAGGGAACTGGTCAATTCACCCCTCCACTTT. The whole variable domain, filled in from reference TRBV7-9 and TRBJ1-6, reads DTGVSQNPRHKITKRGQNVTFRCDPISEHNRLYWYRQTLGQGPEFLTYFQNEAQLEKSRLLSDRFSAERPKGSFSTLEIQRTEQGDSAMYLCASRELVNSPLHFGNGTRLTVT.

This clonotype was picked up many times. The chain has TRBV20-1 and TRBJ2-7; D is unclear. V was cut by 3 bases and J by 2 bases, with 8 bases left in between. Germline values: CDR1 DFQATT, CDR2 SNEGSKA (reference sequence). CDR3 length equals 12 residues. CDR3 nucleotides: TGCAGTGCTAGCCCACAAGCCTACGAGCAGTACTTC. This sequence encodes CSASPQAYEQYF.

Details on this clonotype: A read error may be the cause here, since a much bigger clone is one base away. This sequence joins TRBV11-2 and TRBJ1-2, with 8 bases that match TRBD1. The CDR3 has 15 amino acids. V shed 4 bases and J 8 bases; nucleotides not matched to a gene: 12. CDR1 is SGHAT and CDR2 is FQNNGV in the germline V gene. CDR3 nucleotide sequence: TGTGCCAGCAGCTCAGGGGGCAACATTTTTCGAGGCTACACCTTC. Translation: CASSSGGNIFRGYTF.

This clonotype has just a few counts. The V call is TRBV6-1, the J call TRBJ1-1; D possibly corresponds to TRBD1 (5 bases). CDR3 length: 13 amino acids. Trimming stripped 9 bases from V and 0 bases from J, with 11 bases between. Per germline, CDR1 MNHNS and CDR2 SASEGT. CDR3 bases: TGTGCCAGTGGGCCCAGGGTGAACACTGAAGCTTTCTTT. The encoded protein is CASGPRVNTEAFF.

The chain couples TRBV12-3 or TRBV12-4 to TRBJ2-2; 9 positions match TRBD2. V shed 5 bases and J 3 bases; nucleotides not matched to a gene: 10. There are 17 residues in the CDR3. For the CDR3, the DNA is TGTGCCAGCAGTCCGAGGGCGGGAGGGGCGGACACCGGGGAGCTGTTTTTT. It encodes CASSPRAGGADTGELFF.

This clonotype was counted ten times or more. V is TRBV3-1 and J is TRBJ2-7, with a weak D call TRBD2 (5 bases). Trimming took off 1 base at V and 6 bases at J, with 10 bases between the two ends. Germline loops: CDR1 LGHDT, CDR2 YNNKEL (reference sequence). The CDR3 is 13 amino acids. CDR3 sequence (DNA): TGTGCCAGCAGCCAAGGGGGAGAGGGCGAGCAGTACTTC. It yields the protein CASSQGGEGEQYF.

This clonotype was counted between two and nine times. This chain connects TRBV7-8 to TRBJ2-2, with D uncertain. V lost 5 bases and J 7 bases, leaving 14 bases between the germline ends. The germline gives CDR1 SGHVS, CDR2 FQNEAQ. The CDR3 is made up of 14 amino acids. Here the CDR3 reads CASSPRMNVGELFF. DNA of the CDR3: TGTGCCAGCAGCCCCCGTATGAATGTCGGGGAGCTGTTTTTT.

There are many counts of this clonotype. J is TRBJ1-2 and V is TRBV19; D may be TRBD1 (6 bases). The CDR3 runs to 15 residues. Germline CDR1 reads LNHDA; CDR2 reads SQIVND (reference sequence). Trimming removed 1 base at V and 7 bases at J, with 16 bases between. CDR3 residues: CASSIGRQGFFGYTF. As DNA, the CDR3 is TGTGCCAGTAGTATAGGGAGGCAGGGGTTTTTTGGCTACACCTTC. Together with reference TRBV19 and TRBJ1-2, the CDR3 gives the full variable domain: DGGITQSPKYLFRKEGQNVTLSCEQNLNHDAMYWYRQDPGQGLRLIYYSQIVNDFQKGDIAEGYSVSREKKESFPLTVTSAQKNPTAFYLCASSIGRQGFFGYTFGSGTRLTVV.

This chain joins TRBV6-2 or TRBV6-3 and TRBJ1-1; TRBD1 is a possible D gene (6 bases). Looked up from germline, CDR1 is MNHEY and CDR2 is SVGEGT. V lost 0 bases, J lost 9 bases, and 14 bases lay in between. This CDR3 is 14 amino acids long. CDR3 amino acids: CASSYSTEQGKAFF. CDR3 coding DNA: TGTGCCAGCAGTTACTCGACGGAACAGGGAAAAGCTTTCTTT.

This clonotype appeared many times. V and J are TRBV7-9 and TRBJ1-1, with D uncertain. Germline loops: CDR1 SEHNR, CDR2 FQNEAQ (reference sequence). Trimming left V 7 bases short and J 0 bases short, with 12 bases between. The length of the CDR3 is 14 residues. The CDR3 sequence is CASIPSQMNTEAFF. The CDR3 region has the DNA TGTGCCAGCATACCTTCACAGATGAACACTGAAGCTTTCTTT.

The chain recombines TRBV7-3 with TRBJ1-2; a weak D match, TRBD1 (6 bases). Germline V gives CDR1 SGHTA, CDR2 FQGTGA. The CDR3 covers 14 residues. V gave up 6 bases and J gave up 7 bases, with 18 bases separating them. The CDR3 protein is CASSFLGGAGGYTF. The DNA of the CDR3 is TGTGCCAGCAGTTTTCTGGGGGGCGCGGGTGGCTACACCTTC.

This clonotype was counted many times. The chain uses TRBV6-6 and TRBJ1-3; D gene unclear. The V gene lost 5 bases and the J gene lost 2 bases, with 4 bases spanning the gap. CDR3 length: 12 amino acids. Germline V gene sequence: CDR1 MNHNY, CDR2 SVGAGI (reference sequence). Here the CDR3 reads CASSTTGNTIYF. DNA of the CDR3: TGTGCCAGCAGTACAACTGGAAACACCATATATTTT.

This clonotype occurred a few times. The rearrangement links TRBV5-1 to TRBJ2-7; TRBD1 matches 9 bases. V shed 1 base and J 3 bases; nucleotides not matched to a gene: 5. CDR1 and CDR2 (germline): SGHRS, YFSETQ. The CDR3 spans 15 residues. The CDR3, as DNA: TGCGCCAGCAGCTTGACGGCGGGACAGGGCTACGAGCAGTACTTC. Protein product: CASSLTAGQGYEQYF. Supplemented by reference TRBV5-1 and TRBJ2-7, the full variable domain reads KAGVTQTPRYLIKTRGQQVTLSCSPISGHRSVSWYQQTPGQGLQFLFEYFSETQRNKGNFPGRFSGRQFSNSRSEMNVSTLELGDSALYLCASSLTAGQGYEQYFGPGTRLTVT.

The chain couples TRBV7-2 to TRBJ2-3; a weak D match, TRBD1 (5 bases). The CDR3 is 16 residues long. Germline lookup yields CDR1 SGHTA and CDR2 FQGNSA. V was pared by 2 bases and J by 2 bases, with 14 bases between. CDR3 amino acids: CASSLLPWGDTDTQYF. The CDR3, as DNA: TGTGCCAGCAGCTTACTCCCCTGGGGCGACACAGATACGCAGTATTTT.

This clonotype was seen only a few times. V usage is TRBV12-3 or TRBV12-4 and J usage is TRBJ1-4; TRBD1 matches at 10 bases. V dropped 6 bases and J dropped 5; count of bases not matched to a gene: 3. The CDR3 totals 14 residues. The CDR3 coding sequence is TGTGCCAGCAGGGGGACAGGGGTAAATGAAAAACTGTTTTTT. This translates into CASRGTGVNEKLFF.

In its sample, this clonotype was seen a few times. The genes are TRBV20-1 and TRBJ1-4, with 9 bases fitting TRBD1. The CDR3 loop spans 16 amino acids. Losses at the gene ends were 0 bases for V and 7 bases for J; bases not matched to a gene: 9. Germline V gene sequence: CDR1 DFQATT, CDR2 SNEGSKA (reference sequence). As DNA, the CDR3 is TGCAGTGCTAGAGATACAGGGGGCGCCACAGCTGAAAAACTGTTTTTT. This encodes CSARDTGGATAEKLFF.

The chain employs TRBV11-1 and TRBJ1-2; 7 bases match TRBD1. In germline, CDR1 is SGHAT, CDR2 FQDESV (reference sequence). This CDR3 is 14 amino acids long. Germline trimming cut 4 bases from V and 2 bases from J; bases unmatched to any gene: 4. In DNA, the CDR3 is TGTGCCAGCAGCTCACCACAGGGGAACTATGGCTACACCTTC. As protein: CASSSPQGNYGYTF.